This T cell receptor (beta chain) was recorded in a study of tumor-infiltrating lymphocytes in primary liver carcinoma. About the study: Staged T1-T3 N0M0, the tumors had sizes that ranged from roughly 4.2 to 10 cm across.

It was unsorted whole blood that yielded blood RNA, and germline DNA was also extracted. This clonotype was picked up a small number of times. A primer matching the constant region was used to make TCR beta cDNA from about 500 ng of total RNA. Modified slightly, ARM-PCR produced TCR beta libraries over three nested multiplex PCR rounds. A single record per CDR3 protein comes from TCRdb applying MiXCR to the multiplex PCR reads. Of around 170,000 distinct CDR3 sequences in the sample, about 60% were seen once. The sample consisted of peripheral blood. This TCR derives from a man aged 35 to 55 with primary liver carcinoma and hepatitis B virus infection.

The CDR3 reads CASTSRTGANTEAFF. The CDR3, as DNA: TGTGCCAGCACCTCCCGGACAGGCGCTAACACTGAAGCTTTCTTT. The genes are TRBV6-5 and TRBJ1-1, with TRBD1 identical over 7 bases. The germline CDR1 and CDR2 sequences are MNHEY and SVGAGI. The trim removed 7 bases at V and 2 bases at J, leaving 10 bases unmatched. The CDR3 consists of 15 residues.